Shown below are 22 T cell receptor beta chains from a single sample sequenced in a study of regulatory T cells in long-lasting Graves disease. As to time point: newly diagnosed GD, antithyroid drugs for less than 3 months. PBMCs were the source of the RNA used for TCR sequencing. Through Arm-PCR of CDR3 regions and iRepertoire HTBI primers, TCR beta libraries were built. TCRdb re-derived calls from the multiplex PCR reads in MiXCR, one entry per CDR3 protein. The sample contains hundreds of thousands of distinct CDR3 sequences, about 14% of which appear only once. These data also formed part of another study, on T cells in Graves' hyperthyroidism and ophthalmopathy.

The input for sequencing was peripheral blood mononuclear cells (PBMCs), taken at new diagnosis, from a patient treated with antithyroid drugs. These receptors all come from a man aged 30-40 years with Graves disease.

This clonotype was found a few times. This chain connects TRBV5-1 to TRBJ2-6; D may be TRBD1 or TRBD2 (5 bases each). Germline V CDR1 and CDR2: SGHRS, YFSETQ. V lost 4 bases and J lost 0, with 11 bases in between. The CDR3 runs 16 residues. CDR3 in amino acids: CASSGGPSSGANVLTF. For the CDR3, the DNA is TGCGCCAGCAGCGGGGGTCCTAGCTCTGGGGCCAACGTCCTGACTTTC.

This clonotype appeared many times. The CDR3 DNA reads TGTGCCAGCAGATCCTCCAGGGGCGGGGGGGGCTCCTACAATGAGCAGTTCTTC. It specifies CASRSSRGGGGSYNEQFF. The chain has TRBV27 and TRBJ2-1; 9 nucleotides line up with TRBD2. With V trimmed by 6 bases and J by 0 bases, 12 bases remained unmatched. CDR1 is MNHEY and CDR2 is SMNVEV in the germline V gene (reference sequence). This CDR3 has 18 amino acids.

This clonotype was counted a few times. The rearrangement joins TRBV18 to TRBJ2-3; 11 bases agree with TRBD2. CDR1 KGHSH and CDR2 LQKENI come from the germline V gene. There are 15 residues in the CDR3. V was pared by 2 bases and J by 6 bases, with 4 bases of the junction left unmatched. This CDR3 is CASSPELAGGDTQYF. CDR3 nucleotides: TGTGCCAGCTCACCAGAGTTAGCGGGAGGGGATACGCAGTATTTT.

This clonotype was seen repeatedly, ten times or more. V and J are TRBV3-1 and TRBJ2-1; the match to TRBD2 covers 14 bases. J was trimmed by 1 base and V by 7 bases; bases with no gene match: 3. Germline-derived CDR1 and CDR2 are LGHDT and YNNKEL (reference sequence). The CDR3 is 16 residues long. The CDR3 sequence is CASTRLAGGSYNEQFF. The CDR3 DNA is TGTGCCAGCACAAGACTAGCGGGAGGGTCCTACAATGAGCAGTTCTTC.

In regard to this clonotype: A far larger clone is only one base removed, so a read error is likely. This sequence joins TRBV28 and TRBJ2-5; possibly TRBD1 for D (5 bases). The J call may be in error: the DNA end matches TRBJ2-7 better. CDR1 is MDHEN, CDR2 SYDVKM, per germline. The CDR3 runs to 13 residues. The CDR3: CASGGAASYEQYF. The CDR3 coding sequence is TGTGCCAGCGGTGGGGCCGCCTCCTACGAGCAGTACTTC.

This clonotype has at least ten counts. The rearrangement joins TRBV12-3 or TRBV12-4 to TRBJ1-4; tentatively, D is TRBD1 (6 bases). Trimming left V 5 bases short and J 8 bases short, with 12 bases between. This CDR3 region has 13 residues. This CDR3 is CASSLGGGEKLFF. DNA for the CDR3: TGTGCCAGCAGTCTAGGGGGGGGCGAAAAACTGTTTTTT.

This clonotype was counted ten times or more. The rearrangement uses TRBV5-1 and TRBJ2-3; D is unclear. Deletions cut 5 bases from V and 5 bases from J, with 12 bases between. Germline-derived CDR1 and CDR2 are SGHRS and YFSETQ. The CDR3 covers 13 residues. The CDR3 is CASRSYGGDTQYF. CDR3 nucleotide sequence: TGCGCCAGCAGGTCCTATGGTGGAGATACGCAGTATTTT.

This clonotype showed up just a few times. V usage is TRBV4-1 and J usage is TRBJ2-7, with a tentative D call TRBD2 (5 bases). Germline V gene sequence: CDR1 MGHRA, CDR2 YSYEKL. V lost 4 bases and J 3 bases, leaving 19 bases between the germline ends. The CDR3 length is 16 residues. DNA of the CDR3: TGCGCCAGCAGCCCCCCGACCAGAGGGATTATCTACGAGCAGTACTTC. Its protein product is CASSPPTRGIIYEQYF.

The rearrangement joins TRBV20-1 to TRBJ2-1; D call uncertain. The CDR3 is made up of 15 amino acids. Germline assignment: CDR1 DFQATT and CDR2 SNEGSKA (reference sequence). With 2 bases removed from V and 5 bases from J, the gap between germline ends came to 16 bases. The CDR3 is CSARSKGIHDNEQFF. CDR3 DNA: TGCAGTGCTAGATCAAAGGGAATCCACGACAATGAGCAGTTCTTC.

V is TRBV3-1 and J is TRBJ2-5, with D hard to call. This CDR3 has 14 amino acids. Between the trimmed V and J ends, which lost 0 bases and 5 bases, there was a span of 10 bases. Germline values: CDR1 LGHDT, CDR2 YNNKEL (reference sequence). CDR3 nucleotides: TGTGCCAGCAGCCAAGATCTAGAGCATGAGACCCAGTACTTC. It specifies CASSQDLEHETQYF.

In its sample, this clonotype was seen many times. V usage is TRBV9 and J usage is TRBJ2-5; 8 positions match TRBD1. The CDR3 is made up of 15 amino acids. The trim removed 4 bases at V and 3 bases at J, leaving 8 bases unmatched. Germline V lookup: CDR1 SGDLS, CDR2 YYNGEE. The CDR3: CASSTVDRAKETQYF. The CDR3 DNA is TGTGCCAGCAGCACCGTGGACAGGGCGAAAGAGACCCAGTACTTC. The variable domain in full, with the rest retrieved from reference TRBV9 and TRBJ2-5, is DSGVTQTPKHLITATGQRVTLRCSPRSGDLSVYWYQQSLDQGLQFLIQYYNGEERAKGNILERFSAQQFPDLHSELNLSSLELGDSALYFCASSTVDRAKETQYFGPGTRLLVL.

The gene calls are TRBV7-2 and TRBJ2-4; perhaps TRBD1 as D (5 bases). The CDR3 covers 13 residues. V was clipped by 1 base and J by 10 bases, with 11 bases between them. The germline V gene has CDR1 SGHTA and CDR2 FQGNSA. CDR3 amino acids: CASSLVQARIQYF. The CDR3 nucleotides read TGTGCCAGCAGCTTAGTACAGGCCAGAATTCAGTACTTC.

At least ten counts were recorded for this clonotype. The rearrangement uses TRBV28 and TRBJ1-1; maybe TRBD1 (5 bases). Germline lookup yields CDR1 MDHEN and CDR2 SYDVKM. Trimming pared 6 bases from V and 12 bases from J, leaving 20 bases between. The CDR3 has 13 amino acids. CDR3 DNA: TGTGCCAGCAGAACGCGGTTAAACAGGCGAACTTTCTTT. This gives the protein CASRTRLNRRTFF.

This clonotype was seen ten or more times. This chain connects TRBV5-1 to TRBJ2-3; D remains unclear. Germline V lookup: CDR1 SGHRS, CDR2 YFSETQ. The CDR3 has 14 residues. V shed 3 bases and J shed 2 bases, with 10 bases lying between them. CDR3 DNA: TGCGCCAGCAGCTCGGACGTCCCCACAGATACGCAGTATTTT. It is translated as CASSSDVPTDTQYF.

This clonotype was seen more than once but under ten times. A much larger clone differs from this one at a single base, so this may be a read error. The chain is built from TRBV2 and TRBJ1-1; D gene unclear. The CDR3 sequence is 14 residues long. V lost 5 bases to trimming and J lost 1 base, with 11 bases between them. Per the germline V gene, CDR1 is SNHLY and CDR2 is FYNNEI. Here the CDR3 DNA reads TGTGCCAGCAGTACGGCGATAGGGAACACTGAAGCTTTCTTT. Translating gives CASSTAIGNTEAFF.

The chain has TRBV6-1 and TRBJ1-4, with 8 positions matching TRBD1. Germline V lookup: CDR1 MNHNS, CDR2 SASEGT. The CDR3 runs to 14 residues. Trimming cost V 6 bases and J 5 bases; bases outside gene matches: 5. The CDR3 loop is CASSQQGENEKLFF. The CDR3 bases are TGTGCCAGCAGCCAACAGGGGGAAAATGAAAAACTGTTTTTT.

The rearrangement joins TRBV9 to TRBJ2-2, with 13 bases that match TRBD2. The CDR3 sequence is 20 residues long. With V trimmed by 0 bases and J by 0 bases, 8 bases remained unmatched. Per germline, CDR1 SGDLS and CDR2 YYNGEE. The CDR3 DNA reads TGTGCCAGCAGCGTAGCGGGACTAGCGGGACCCGACGCGAACACCGGGGAGCTGTTTTTT. This codes for CASSVAGLAGPDANTGELFF.

This clonotype showed up many times. This chain uses TRBV30 with TRBJ1-2; 9 nucleotides line up with TRBD1. CDR1 GTSNPN and CDR2 SVGIG come from the germline V gene (reference sequence). CDR3 length: 15 residues. The V and J ends lost 3 bases and 8 bases, in that order; junction bases with no gene match: 13. CDR3 nucleotides: TGTGCCTGGAGCAGAGCCGGGACAGGGTTTAAAGGCTACACCTTC. Translated: CAWSRAGTGFKGYTF.

In this sample, this clonotype turned up many times. The chain links TRBV27 to TRBJ2-1; no firm D call. The germline CDR1 and CDR2 sequences are MNHEY and SMNVEV (reference sequence). The CDR3 contains 16 residues. V was clipped by 3 bases and J by 0 bases, with 12 bases between them. The CDR3 region is CASSFLAVSSYNEQFF. The CDR3 nucleotides read TGTGCCAGCAGTTTCTTGGCGGTTAGCTCCTACAATGAGCAGTTCTTC.

The CDR3 reads CATSRGGVGRAGELFF. CDR3 nucleotides: TGTGCCACCAGCAGAGGTGGTGTTGGTCGGGCTGGGGAGCTGTTTTTT. The chain joins TRBV15 to TRBJ2-2; D remains unclear. The V gene lost 1 base and the J gene lost 8 bases, with 17 bases spanning the gap. This CDR3 spans 16 amino acids. The germline CDR1 and CDR2 sequences are LNHNV and YYDKDF (reference sequence).

This clonotype occurred many times. V usage is TRBV5-6 and J usage is TRBJ1-2; D uncertain. Trimming removed 4 bases at V and 8 bases at J, with 15 bases between. Per germline, CDR1 SGHDT and CDR2 YYEEEE. The CDR3 contains 13 residues. The CDR3 sequence is CASSTLPGGGYTF. CDR3 DNA: TGTGCCAGCAGCACTCTACCCGGAGGAGGCTACACCTTC.

This clonotype came up many times. A junction end diverges from the germline sequence, so it may reflect a read error. The chain has TRBV10-3 and TRBJ2-7; a possible D gene is TRBD2 (6 bases). The CDR3 runs 14 residues. Germline loops: CDR1 ENHRY, CDR2 SYGVKD. CDR3 residues: CAITEGMGGYEQYF. The DNA for the CDR3 is TGTGCCATCACTGAGGGAATGGGAGGCTACGAGCAGTACTTC.